The 7 T cell receptor beta chains given below trace back to one sample, sequenced in a study of Graves' ophthalmopathy and Graves' hyperthyroidism. CDR3 regions of TCR beta were amplified from RNA transcripts. HTBI-primed RT-PCR formed the first round, and a multiplex PCR formed the second. TCRdb reprocessed the multiplex PCR reads via MiXCR and lists one record per CDR3 protein. This sample yields hundreds of thousands of distinct CDR3 sequences, of which approximately 21% are seen a single time; 2.5% to 3.5% belongs to the top ten. Sample: peripheral blood. These receptor sequences come from a woman aged 18-30 years with stable Graves' hyperthyroidism.

This clonotype was detected only a few times. A read error is possible here, since a much larger clone lies one base away. The chain links TRBV28 to TRBJ1-1, with 8 positions matching TRBD1. Germline loops: CDR1 MDHEN, CDR2 SYDVKM. J gave up 6 bases and V 7 bases, and 10 bases lay outside the gene matches. The CDR3 covers 14 residues. The CDR3 loop reads CASTWDRLVAEAFF. The CDR3 nucleotides are TGTGCCAGCACCTGGGACAGGCTGGTGGCTGAAGCTTTCTTT.

This clonotype was recorded at least ten times. This sequence joins TRBV20-1 and TRBJ2-1, with 7 nucleotides matching TRBD2. The CDR3 has 15 residues. V trimming: 0 bases; J trimming: 6 bases; junction bases outside the gene matches: 8. From germline, CDR1 is DFQATT and CDR2 SNEGSKA (reference sequence). The CDR3 DNA reads TGCAGTGCTAGAGATCAGGAGGGAGGGACCAATGAGCAGTTCTTC. It codes for CSARDQEGGTNEQFF.

This clonotype has ten or more counts. This chain joins TRBV6-5 and TRBJ1-5, with 7 bases lining up with TRBD1. CDR1 and CDR2 (germline): MNHEY, SVGAGI. Trimming cost V 3 bases and J 7 bases; bases outside gene matches: 6. CDR3 size: 14 residues. CDR3: CASSYGGGEQPQHF. In DNA, the CDR3 is TGTGCCAGCAGTTATGGAGGGGGCGAGCAGCCCCAGCATTTT.

This clonotype turned up a few times. The chain joins TRBV7-3 to TRBJ2-5; TRBD2 matches at 7 bases. This CDR3 spans 13 amino acids. Germline V gene lookup returns CDR1 SGHTA and CDR2 FQGTGA. Losses at the gene ends were 5 bases for V and 5 bases for J; bases not matched to a gene: 5. CDR3 in amino acids: CASSLAAFETQYF. The CDR3 bases are TGTGCCAGCAGCCTAGCGGCTTTTGAGACCCAGTACTTC.

In its sample, this clonotype was seen many times. The chain has TRBV5-1 and TRBJ1-6; D is unresolved. The germline V gene encodes CDR1 SGHRS and CDR2 YFSETQ. This CDR3 has 13 amino acids. The V gene lost 0 bases and the J gene lost 7 bases, with 5 bases spanning the gap. The CDR3, as DNA: TGCGCCAGCAGCTTGGCGGTGAATTCACCCCTCCACTTT. Its translation is CASSLAVNSPLHF. The full variable domain, its missing parts supplied by reference TRBV5-1 and TRBJ1-6, is KAGVTQTPRYLIKTRGQQVTLSCSPISGHRSVSWYQQTPGQGLQFLFEYFSETQRNKGNFPGRFSGRQFSNSRSEMNVSTLELGDSALYLCASSLAVNSPLHFGNGTRLTVT.

V and J are TRBV6-1 and TRBJ2-7; 8 bases map to TRBD2. The junction had 7 bases not matched to a gene; V was cut back by 4 bases and J by 5 bases. Germline loops: CDR1 MNHNS, CDR2 SASEGT. This CDR3 is 14 amino acids long. CDR3 amino acids: CASSGSGLGNEQYF. CDR3 DNA sequence: TGTGCCAGCAGTGGATCGGGACTAGGGAACGAGCAGTACTTC.

This clonotype was picked up many times. In DNA, the CDR3 is TGTGCCAGCAGCCAGGGACAGGTCGGCCACGAGCAGTACTTC. Its translation is CASSQGQVGHEQYF. The J gene is TRBJ2-7, the V gene TRBV6-1; 8 bases fit TRBD1. Per germline, CDR1 MNHNS and CDR2 SASEGT. CDR3 length: 14 amino acids. Losses at the gene ends were 6 bases for V and 5 bases for J; bases not matched to a gene: 9.